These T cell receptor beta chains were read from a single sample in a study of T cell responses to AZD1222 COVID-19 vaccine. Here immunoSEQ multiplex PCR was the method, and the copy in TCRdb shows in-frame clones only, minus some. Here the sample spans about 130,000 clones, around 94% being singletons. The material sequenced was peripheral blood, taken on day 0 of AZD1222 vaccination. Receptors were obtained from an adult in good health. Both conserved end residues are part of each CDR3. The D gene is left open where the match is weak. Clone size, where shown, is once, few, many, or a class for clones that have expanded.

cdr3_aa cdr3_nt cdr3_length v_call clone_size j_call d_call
CASSQRVTGFTEAFF TGTGCCAGCAGCCAAAGGGTGACAGGGTTCACTGAAGCTTTCTTT 15 TRBV14 - TRBJ1-1 TRBD1
CASSPGQGYTEAFF TGTGCCAGCTCACCAGGACAGGGGTACACTGAAGCTTTCTTT 14 TRBV18 once TRBJ1-1 TRBD1
CASSQLADTYEQYF TGTGCCAGCAGCCAACTAGCGGATACCTACGAGCAGTACTTC 14 TRBV3-1/TRBV3-2 - TRBJ2-7 TRBD2
CASSLTANYGYTF TGCGCCAGCAGCTTGACAGCTAACTATGGCTACACCTTC 13 TRBV5-1 - TRBJ1-2 -
CASGGTPLNEKLFF TGTGCCAGCGGGGGGACACCACTTAATGAAAAACTGTTTTTT 14 TRBV2 - TRBJ1-4 -
CASSRKSGETSPLHF TGTGCCAGCAGCCGTAAGTCCGGAGAAACGTCACCCCTCCACTTT 15 TRBV5-4 - TRBJ1-6 -
CASSPPPRTRGYEQYF TGTGCCAGCTCACCACCCCCCCGGACTAGAGGGTACGAGCAGTACTTC 16 TRBV18 - TRBJ2-7 TRBD2
CASSQVGRMNTEAFF TGCGCCAGCAGCCAAGTTGGCAGGATGAACACTGAAGCTTTCTTT 15 TRBV4-1 once TRBJ1-1 -
CASSDTSGRYISTDTQYF TGTGCCAGCAGCGATACTAGCGGGAGGTACATCAGCACAGATACGCAGTATTTT 18 TRBV5-4 - TRBJ2-3 TRBD2
CASSTGGAGANVLTF TGTGCCAGCAGCACAGGGGGCGCTGGGGCCAACGTCCTGACTTTC 15 TRBV6-2/TRBV6-3 - TRBJ2-6 TRBD1
CASSLQGPNTEAFF TGTGCCAGCAGCTTACAGGGACCGAACACTGAAGCTTTCTTT 14 TRBV7-9 - TRBJ1-1 -
CASSSSQEPDTQYF TGTGCCAGCAGCTCATCTCAGGAGCCAGATACGCAGTATTTT 14 TRBV7-9 - TRBJ2-3 -
CASSVSPGQENTEAFF TGCGCCAGCAGTGTATCCCCTGGACAGGAAAACACTGAAGCTTTCTTT 16 TRBV10-2 - TRBJ1-1 TRBD1
CASSPVRTKKGPEAFF TGTGCCAGTAGTCCCGTCAGGACGAAAAAGGGCCCTGAAGCTTTCTTT 16 TRBV19 - TRBJ1-1 -
CASSPRTAGQPQHF TGTGCCAGCTCACCTAGGACAGCCGGTCAGCCCCAGCATTTT 14 TRBV18 - TRBJ1-5 -
CASSPRPFVGGDTQYF TGTGCCAGCAGCCCTAGACCCTTCGTCGGCGGAGATACGCAGTATTTT 16 TRBV9 - TRBJ2-3 -
CASSTDRGGNTIYF TGTGCCAGCAGCACCGACAGGGGGGGAAACACCATATATTTT 14 TRBV28 - TRBJ1-3 TRBD1
CASSEGLAVNTEAFF TGTGCCAGCAGTGAAGGCCTGGCGGTGAACACTGAAGCTTTCTTT 15 TRBV2 few TRBJ1-1 -
CASSFVRNEQYF TGTGCCAGCAGCTTCGTCAGGAACGAGCAGTACTTC 12 TRBV5-4 - TRBJ2-7 -
CASSSGTGGWGTEAFF TGTGCCAGCAGTTCCGGGACAGGGGGCTGGGGCACTGAAGCTTTCTTT 16 TRBV6-5 - TRBJ1-1 TRBD1
CASSLAAVTDTQYF TGTGCCAGTAGCCTAGCGGCGGTCACAGATACGCAGTATTTT 14 TRBV19 - TRBJ2-3 TRBD2
CASSLAGPTNYGYTF TGTGCCAGCAGCTTAGCAGGGCCGACTAACTATGGCTACACCTTC 15 TRBV7-9 - TRBJ1-2 -
CASSPPGGLAGGDTQYF TGTGCCAGCAGCCCCCCGGGTGGACTAGCGGGAGGAGATACGCAGTATTTT 17 TRBV3-1/TRBV3-2 - TRBJ2-3 TRBD2
CASSLVPVAEYNSPLHF TGTGCCAGCAGCTTAGTCCCCGTGGCGGAATATAATTCACCCCTCCACTTT 17 TRBV7-6 - TRBJ1-6 -
CASNPGTFNTEAFF TGTGCCAGCAATCCCGGGACGTTTAACACTGAAGCTTTCTTT 14 TRBV7-9 - TRBJ1-1 -
CASSLGRGDEQFF TGTGCCAGCAGCCTAGGACGAGGCGATGAGCAGTTCTTC 13 TRBV7-7 - TRBJ2-1 -
CASTEGSTEAFF TGTGCTTCCACCGAGGGATCCACTGAAGCTTTCTTT 12 TRBV30 - TRBJ1-1 -
CASMGLLNEKLFF TGTGCCAGTATGGGCCTTTTAAACGAAAAACTGTTTTTT 13 TRBV19 - TRBJ1-4 -
CASCDGREVDTEAFF TGCGCCAGCTGTGACGGCCGGGAGGTGGACACTGAAGCTTTCTTT 15 TRBV10-1 - TRBJ1-1 -
CASSQTRDTIDGYTF TGTGCCAGCTCACAAACCCGGGACACGATCGATGGCTACACCTTC 15 TRBV18 - TRBJ1-2 -
CASSYSASGGGVDNEQFF TGTGCCAGCAGTTACTCGGCTAGCGGGGGCGGGGTGGACAATGAGCAGTTCTTC 18 TRBV6-2/TRBV6-3 - TRBJ2-1 TRBD2
CASSLDSPVTDTQYF TGTGCCAGCAGCTTAGACTCCCCCGTCACAGATACGCAGTATTTT 15 TRBV11-2 - TRBJ2-3 -
CASKGGTNEKLFF TGTGCCAGCAAGGGGGGTACTAATGAAAAACTGTTTTTT 13 TRBV7-9 - TRBJ1-4 -
CASSYGRGAYEQYF TGTGCCAGCAGTTACGGCAGGGGTGCCTACGAGCAGTACTTC 14 TRBV6-5 - TRBJ2-7 -
CAWSVPGKGASYEQYF TGTGCCTGGAGTGTACCGGGTAAGGGGGCTAGCTACGAGCAGTACTTC 16 TRBV30 - TRBJ2-7 TRBD1
CASGWTIAHNEQFF TGTGCCAGCGGATGGACGATAGCGCACAATGAGCAGTTCTTC 14 TRBV25-1 - TRBJ2-1 -
CASSFLQDIAGNTIYF TGTGCCAGCAGTTTTCTGCAGGATATCGCTGGAAACACCATATATTTT 16 TRBV28 once TRBJ1-3 -
CASSEQVYEQYF TGTGCCAGCAGTGAGCAGGTCTACGAGCAGTACTTC 12 TRBV6-1 - TRBJ2-7 -
CASSFSRYNEQFF TGTGCCAGCAGTTTCAGCCGGTACAATGAGCAGTTCTTC 13 TRBV27 - TRBJ2-1 -
CASSQGWVGETQYF TGTGCCAGCAGCCAAGGATGGGTCGGGGAGACCCAGTACTTC 14 TRBV16 - TRBJ2-5 -
CASSLMDSLEAFF TGTGCCAGCAGTTTAATGGACAGCCTTGAAGCTTTCTTT 13 TRBV12-3/TRBV12-4 once TRBJ1-1 -
CASSLAGSYEQYF TGTGCCAGCAGCTTAGCGGGGTCCTACGAGCAGTACTTC 13 TRBV7-9 once TRBJ2-7 -
CASSLPGGPLTDTQYF TGTGCCAGCTCACTTCCGGGAGGGCCGCTCACAGATACGCAGTATTTT 16 TRBV18 - TRBJ2-3 TRBD2
CASSFGGINQPQHF TGTGCCAGCAGCTTTGGGGGGATCAATCAGCCCCAGCATTTT 14 TRBV5-8 - TRBJ1-5 -
CASSQDDHEQFF TGCGCCAGCAGCCAAGATGACCATGAGCAGTTCTTC 12 TRBV4-3 - TRBJ2-1 -
CATGRGEREIDTQYF TGTGCCACCGGACGGGGCGAGCGGGAGATAGATACGCAGTATTTT 15 TRBV15 - TRBJ2-3 TRBD2
CASSLGRYNEQFF TGTGCCAGCAGTTTAGGCAGATACAATGAGCAGTTCTTC 13 TRBV28 once TRBJ2-1 -
CASSEAYQPQHF TGTGCCAGCAGTGAAGCTTATCAGCCCCAGCATTTT 12 TRBV6-1 - TRBJ1-5 -
CASSWDGSSYEQYF TGTGCCAGCAGCTGGGACGGGAGCTCCTACGAGCAGTACTTC 14 TRBV11-1 - TRBJ2-7 -
CASSLAGGADTQYF TGTGCCAGCAGCCTAGCGGGAGGAGCAGATACGCAGTATTTT 14 TRBV14 - TRBJ2-3 TRBD2
CASSLGTGGINIQYF TGCGCCAGCAGCTTGGGGACAGGGGGTATAAACATTCAGTACTTC 15 TRBV5-1 once TRBJ2-4 TRBD1
CASSIAAGNQPQHF TGTGCCAGTAGTATAGCCGCAGGAAATCAGCCCCAGCATTTT 14 TRBV19 - TRBJ1-5 -
CASSTNVRGTGDYGYTF TGTGCCAGTAGTACGAACGTTCGGGGTACCGGTGACTATGGCTACACCTTC 17 TRBV19 - TRBJ1-2 -
CASSVVGGEQYF TGTGCCAGCAGCGTAGTAGGGGGAGAGCAGTACTTC 12 TRBV9 - TRBJ2-7 -
CATTPGQGLYGYTF TGTGCCACCACACCGGGACAGGGATTGTATGGCTACACCTTC 14 TRBV6-5 - TRBJ1-2 TRBD1